This TCR beta chain was profiled in a study of shared clonotypes between healthy human individuals. Produced via immunoSEQ multiplex PCR; TCRdb's table is partial and in-frame only. This sample has roughly 590,000 clones, with about 95% found just once. The CDR3 has 16 amino acids. The V gene end was trimmed by 2 bases and the J gene end by 0 bases; junction bases not matched to a gene: 6. Germline CDR1 reads SGHNT; CDR2 reads YYREEE (reference sequence). CD45RO-negative cells were positively selected for CCR7, leaving out terminally differentiated effector memory CD45RA+ cells. The V call is TRBV5-4, the J call TRBJ1-1, with 8 bases fitting TRBD1. This receptor was taken from a woman younger than 45 in good health. The sequenced sample was naive CD8+ T cells sorted from blood. The CDR3 sequence is CASSFRTGRLNTEAFF. The CDR3 nucleotides read TGTGCCAGCAGCTTCAGGACAGGGCGATTGAACACTGAAGCTTTCTTT. The full variable domain, in which reference TRBV5-4 and TRBJ1-1 provide the parts outside the CDR3, is ETGVTQSPTHLIKTRGQQVTLRCSSQSGHNTVSWYQQALGQGPQFIFQYYREEENGRGNFPPRFSGLQFPNYSSELNVNALELDDSALYLCASSFRTGRLNTEAFFGQGTRLTVV.